These 2 T cell receptor beta chains were all obtained from the same sample, sequenced in a study of blood T cell repertoires in COVID-19. Profiling relied on immunoSEQ multiplex PCR, and the TCRdb table lists in-frame clones only, not all of them. The sample yields roughly 39,000 clones, roughly 85% seen once. Material for sequencing was peripheral blood. The origin of the receptors is a man in his sixties with acute or convalescent COVID-19.

The chain links TRBV5-5 to TRBJ2-1; tentative D call: TRBD2 (6 bases). The germline V gene has CDR1 SGHKS and CDR2 YYEKEE (reference sequence). The V end lost 1 base, the J end lost 7 bases, and 15 bases lay between the germline ends. The CDR3 runs 15 residues. The CDR3: CASSLFAGTGNEQFF. CDR3 nucleotides: TGTGCCAGCAGCTTGTTCGCGGGAACGGGTAATGAGCAGTTCTTC.

The genes are TRBV3-1 (or the pseudogene TRBV3-2) and TRBJ1-2; D is undetermined. Germline V gene sequence: CDR1 LGHDT, CDR2 YNNKEL (reference sequence). There are 16 residues in the CDR3. The V and J ends lost 0 bases and 2 bases respectively, with 13 bases between them. The CDR3 region has the DNA TGTGCCAGCAGCCAAGATCGAACGGGTACCAACTATGGCTACACCTTC. Translation: CASSQDRTGTNYGYTF.